A selection of T cell receptor beta chains follows, all from one sample in a study of long-term antiretroviral therapy in people with HIV. Assay used: immunoSEQ multiplex PCR; TCRdb lists only in-frame clones, some missing. The sample includes tens of thousands of clones, 80% to 95% of them seen just once. This sample comprised unsorted PBMCs, obtained 7.6 years after starting antiretroviral therapy. These TCRs come from a woman aged 40 to 50 with HIV. CDR3s include the opening cysteine and the closing phenylalanine or tryptophan. Each record gives: J gene, clone size, D gene, V gene, CDR3 DNA, CDR3 protein. D genes are given only for firm matches. Expanded clones get a size class; other rows say once, few or many, or leave the size out.

>TRBJ1-1|NA|NA|TRBV5-1
TGCGCCAGCAGTCTGACAAATCTGAACACTGAAGCTTTCTTT
CASSLTNLNTEAFF
>TRBJ1-2|few|NA|TRBV23-1
TGCGCCAGCATTAAACAGGGCTTCAGGTATGGCTACACCTTC
CASIKQGFRYGYTF
>TRBJ1-1|NA|NA|TRBV6-6
TGTGCCAGCAGTTACAGGGGTTCGAACACTGAAGCTTTCTTT
CASSYRGSNTEAFF
>TRBJ1-1|NA|NA|TRBV18
TGTGCCAGCTCACCCAGGGTTATGAACACTGAAGCTTTCTTT
CASSPRVMNTEAFF
>TRBJ2-7|NA|NA|TRBV9
TGTGCCAGCAGCGTAGGGTTTCGTGGGGGGCCCGAGCAGTACTTC
CASSVGFRGGPEQYF
>TRBJ1-1|NA|NA|TRBV7-9
TGTGCCAGCAGTATTGGCGAGGCCACTGAAGCTTTCTTT
CASSIGEATEAFF
>TRBJ2-7|NA|TRBD1|TRBV19
TGTGCCAGTAGTGCCCGGACAGGCATGGTCTCCTACGAGCAGTACTTC
CASSARTGMVSYEQYF
>TRBJ1-2|NA|NA|TRBV6-5
TGTGCCAGCAGTATGAGGGGGTATGGCTACACCTTC
CASSMRGYGYTF
>TRBJ1-4|NA|TRBD1|TRBV10-3
TGTGCCATCAGTGCCGGACAGGGGGCAACTAATGAAAAACTGTTTTTT
CAISAGQGATNEKLFF
>TRBJ2-7|NA|TRBD1|TRBV19
TGTGCCAGTACCGGACAGGGTGGGGGCGAGCAGTACTTC
CASTGQGGGEQYF
>TRBJ1-2|NA|TRBD1|TRBV4-3
TGCGCCAGCAGCCAGAGCGGGGGACAGGGATCTTTCGGCAACTATGGCTACACCTTC
CASSQSGGQGSFGNYGYTF
>TRBJ1-2|NA|NA|TRBV5-4
TGTGCCAGCAGTTCTGTCCCGGGACGTAAAGTGGGTCTTGATGGCTACACCTTC
CASSSVPGRKVGLDGYTF
>TRBJ1-5|NA|NA|TRBV11-2
TGTGCCAGCAGCTCAGGCGAGGGTCAGCCCCAGCATTTT
CASSSGEGQPQHF
>TRBJ1-2|NA|TRBD1|TRBV9
TGTGCCAGCAGCCCACGGACAGGCGCTATCGACCCGTATGGCTACACCTTC
CASSPRTGAIDPYGYTF
>TRBJ2-3|NA|NA|TRBV5-1
TGCGCCAGCAGCTTAAGGCCGTCAGGAGATACGCAGTATTTT
CASSLRPSGDTQYF
>TRBJ2-7|NA|NA|TRBV5-1
TGCGCCAGCAGCACGTCCCCTCCGGGTCCCAGCCCCTACGAGCAGTACTTC
CASSTSPPGPSPYEQYF
>TRBJ1-2|NA|TRBD1|TRBV19
TGTGCCAGTGAACAGGGGGCTTTGGGCTACACCTTC
CASEQGALGYTF
>TRBJ2-2|NA|TRBD2|TRBV4-3
TGCGCCAGCAGCCAAGTCGGGGGGGGGCTCAGCGGGGAGCTGTTTTTT
CASSQVGGGLSGELFF
>TRBJ2-7|few|TRBD1|TRBV2
TGTGCCAGCCGGACAGGATACTCCTACGAGCAGTACTTC
CASRTGYSYEQYF
>TRBJ2-7|once|NA|TRBV18
TGTGCCAGCTCACCGCCATTGTACGGCTCCTACGAGCAGTACTTC
CASSPPLYGSYEQYF
>TRBJ1-1|NA|NA|TRBV5-6
TGTGCCAGCGGCTTCAACTCGGGGGGCGACACTGAAGCTTTCTTT
CASGFNSGGDTEAFF
>TRBJ1-1|NA|TRBD1|TRBV5-4
TGTGCCAGCAGCTTGGCCAGGGGGGAGAACACTGAAGCTTTCTTT
CASSLARGENTEAFF